Listed below are T cell receptor beta chains from one sample, sequenced in a study of metastatic and nonmetastatic thyroid tumors. TCRdb re-processed the PCR reads through MiXCR. This repertoire shows roughly 4,100 clones, nearly 35% found once; its top ten account for less than 30%. The sequencing input was adjacent normal tissue. All receptors come from a female donor with papillary thyroid cancer or a benign thyroid nodule (not recorded which). Some clones in this sample may be carry-over from other donors' samples. Both conserved end residues are part of each CDR3. Fields, in order: CDR3 protein, CDR3 DNA, D gene, J gene, V gene, clone size. D genes are given only for firm matches. The size entry is marked missing in some rows and otherwise reads once, few, many or a size class.

CDR3: CASSGSLGRELFF
DNA: TGTGCCAGCAGTGGCTCCCTCGGCCGGGAGCTGTTTTTT
D: .
J: TRBJ2-2
V: TRBV2
size: .

CDR3: CASSPPVQGNTIYF
DNA: TGTGCCAGCAGCCCTCCGGTACAGGGAAACACCATATATTTT
D: .
J: TRBJ1-3
V: TRBV7-6
size: .

CDR3: CASTEQGSETQYF
DNA: TGCGCCAGCACTGAGCAAGGATCAGAGACCCAGTACTTC
D: .
J: TRBJ2-5
V: TRBV10-2
size: .

CDR3: CASSSSRWTTSYGYTF
DNA: TGTGCCAGCAGTTCTAGCCGATGGACTACCTCCTATGGCTACACCTTC
D: .
J: TRBJ1-2
V: TRBV28
size: .

CDR3: CASSYSDRGPPYTF
DNA: TGTGCCAGCAGTTACTCGGACAGGGGGCCCCCCTACACCTTC
D: TRBD1
J: TRBJ1-2
V: TRBV6-2/TRBV6-3
size: .

CDR3: CASSLQSGELFF
DNA: TGTGCCAGCAGCTTACAAAGCGGGGAGCTGTTTTTT
D: .
J: TRBJ2-2
V: TRBV7-2
size: .

CDR3: CASSVNREEHNEQFF
DNA: TGTGCCAGCAGCGTAAACCGGGAGGAGCACAATGAGCAGTTCTTC
D: TRBD2
J: TRBJ2-1
V: TRBV9
size: medium-sized

CDR3: CASSISSGWGGELFF
DNA: TGTGCCAGTAGTATCTCTAGCGGGTGGGGCGGGGAGCTGTTTTTT
D: TRBD2
J: TRBJ2-2
V: TRBV7-2
size: .

CDR3: CASSSGTDTQYF
DNA: TGTGCCAGCAGCTCAGGGACAGATACGCAGTATTTT
D: .
J: TRBJ2-3
V: TRBV2
size: few

CDR3: CASSLGGGGNSPLHF
DNA: TGTGCCAGCAGTTTAGGGGGAGGAGGGAATTCACCCCTCCACTTT
D: .
J: TRBJ1-6
V: TRBV12-3/TRBV12-4
size: few

CDR3: CASRTGQGEKDTQYF
DNA: TGTGCCAGCAGAACGGGACAGGGGGAGAAAGATACGCAGTATTTT
D: TRBD1
J: TRBJ2-3
V: TRBV11-3
size: large

CDR3: CASSHDGTGRLGEQYF
DNA: TGTGCCAGCAGCCATGACGGGACAGGCCGACTTGGTGAGCAGTACTTC
D: TRBD1
J: TRBJ2-7
V: TRBV3-1
size: .

CDR3: CASSLGGVRYGYTF
DNA: TGTGCCAGCAGCTTGGGCGGGGTTCGGTATGGCTACACCTTC
D: .
J: TRBJ1-2
V: TRBV5-8
size: few

CDR3: CASSGGLNYNEQFF
DNA: TGTGCCAGCAGTGGCGGACTAAATTACAATGAGCAGTTCTTC
D: .
J: TRBJ2-1
V: TRBV6-1
size: large

CDR3: CARSLASCTTNYGYTF
DNA: TGTGCCCGCAGCTTAGCGTCATGCACAACTAACTATGGCTACACCTTC
D: .
J: TRBJ1-2
V: TRBV11-1
size: .

CDR3: CASSYNPDSYGYTF
DNA: TGTGCCAGCAGCTACAACCCGGACAGCTATGGCTACACCTTC
D: .
J: TRBJ1-2
V: TRBV7-9
size: few

CDR3: CSAIPSGGWFYTF
DNA: TGCAGTGCCATCCCGTCAGGTGGTTGGTTCTACACCTTC
D: .
J: TRBJ1-2
V: TRBV20-1
size: .

CDR3: CASSSGATRSHNEQFF
DNA: TGTGCCAGCAGCTCCGGGGCCACGAGGTCCCACAATGAGCAGTTCTTC
D: .
J: TRBJ2-1
V: TRBV11-3
size: .

CDR3: CSVSRGSKYF
DNA: TGCAGCGTTTCACGGGGGAGCAAGTACTTC
D: .
J: TRBJ2-5
V: TRBV29-1
size: .

CDR3: CASSLAVQGFHGYTF
DNA: TGTGCCAGCAGCTTAGCGGTACAGGGGTTTCATGGCTACACCTTC
D: TRBD1
J: TRBJ1-2
V: TRBV7-9
size: .

CDR3: CATSGGSYEQYF
DNA: TGTGCCACCAGTGGAGGCAGCTACGAGCAGTACTTC
D: .
J: TRBJ2-7
V: TRBV24-1
size: large

CDR3: CASSLATGTEAFF
DNA: TGTGCCAGCAGCTTGGCCACGGGCACTGAAGCTTTCTTT
D: .
J: TRBJ1-1
V: TRBV5-4
size: .

CDR3: CASSQDTGGDEKLFF
DNA: TGTGCCAGCAGCCAAGATACAGGGGGGGATGAAAAACTGTTTTTT
D: TRBD1
J: TRBJ1-4
V: TRBV3-1
size: medium-sized

CDR3: CASSLDRLAGVDNEQFF
DNA: TGTGCCAGCAGCTTAGATAGGCTAGCGGGAGTTGATAATGAGCAGTTCTTC
D: TRBD2
J: TRBJ2-1
V: TRBV11-2
size: .

CDR3: CSAVYSGTSYNEQFF
DNA: TGCAGTGCTGTCTATAGCGGGACCTCCTACAATGAGCAGTTCTTC
D: TRBD2
J: TRBJ2-1
V: TRBV20-1
size: .

CDR3: CASSFFYTGSGELFF
DNA: TGTGCCAGCAGCTTCTTTTACACGGGGAGTGGGGAGCTGTTTTTT
D: .
J: TRBJ2-2
V: TRBV7-2
size: few

CDR3: CASRVAGGPQETQYF
DNA: TGTGCCAGCAGGGTAGCGGGAGGGCCTCAAGAGACCCAGTACTTC
D: TRBD2
J: TRBJ2-5
V: TRBV25-1
size: .

CDR3: CASSGGGSSYNEQFF
DNA: TGTGCCAGCAGTGGAGGAGGAAGCTCCTACAATGAGCAGTTCTTC
D: .
J: TRBJ2-1
V: TRBV2
size: many

CDR3: CSARDQVQVGYNEQFF
DNA: TGCAGTGCTAGAGATCAAGTACAGGTGGGATACAATGAGCAGTTCTTC
D: .
J: TRBJ2-1
V: TRBV20-1
size: .

CDR3: CASSFPTSGRDTGELFF
DNA: TGTGCCAGCAGCTTTCCGACTAGCGGGAGAGACACCGGGGAGCTGTTTTTT
D: TRBD2
J: TRBJ2-2
V: TRBV11-1
size: .

CDR3: CASSYQLWQSDDEHYF
DNA: TGTGCCAGCAGTTATCAACTGTGGCAGTCGGACGACGAGCATTACTTC
D: .
J: TRBJ2-7
V: TRBV28
size: .

CDR3: CSARDSGTVYNEQFF
DNA: TGCAGTGCTAGAGATAGCGGGACAGTATACAATGAGCAGTTCTTC
D: .
J: TRBJ2-1
V: TRBV20-1
size: few

CDR3: CASTEINQETQYF
DNA: TGTGCCAGCACGGAAATCAACCAAGAGACCCAGTACTTC
D: .
J: TRBJ2-5
V: TRBV2
size: few

CDR3: CAWSFRDRGYGYTF
DNA: TGTGCCTGGAGTTTTAGAGACAGGGGCTATGGCTACACCTTC
D: TRBD1
J: TRBJ1-2
V: TRBV30
size: .

CDR3: CASSPVGGSADTQYF
DNA: TGTGCCAGCAGTCCGGTTGGTGGTAGCGCAGATACGCAGTATTTT
D: .
J: TRBJ2-3
V: TRBV6-1
size: .

CDR3: CASSRTTSGYNEQFF
DNA: TGCGCCAGCAGCCGCACCACTAGCGGGTACAATGAGCAGTTCTTC
D: TRBD2
J: TRBJ2-1
V: TRBV5-1
size: .

CDR3: CSARDVAGGPSEQFF
DNA: TGCAGTGCTAGAGATGTGGCGGGGGGGCCAAGTGAGCAGTTCTTC
D: TRBD2
J: TRBJ2-1
V: TRBV20-1
size: .

CDR3: CASSYYAVNTEAFF
DNA: TGTGCCAGCAGTTACTACGCCGTGAACACTGAAGCTTTCTTT
D: .
J: TRBJ1-1
V: TRBV6-5
size: few

CDR3: CASSQGGGAQDYGYTF
DNA: TGTGCCAGCAGCCAGGGTGGGGGGGCGCAGGACTATGGCTACACCTTC
D: .
J: TRBJ1-2
V: TRBV11-1
size: .

CDR3: CASSLEGQLSYEQYF
DNA: TGTGCCAGCAGTTTAGAGGGACAGCTTTCCTACGAGCAGTACTTC
D: TRBD1
J: TRBJ2-7
V: TRBV12-3/TRBV12-4
size: few

CDR3: CASILLEQYF
DNA: TGTGCCAGCATTTTACTCGAGCAGTACTTC
D: .
J: TRBJ2-7
V: TRBV27
size: .

CDR3: CASRPGQGSEQFF
DNA: TGTGCCAGTAGGCCGGGACAGGGTAGTGAGCAGTTCTTC
D: TRBD1
J: TRBJ2-1
V: TRBV19
size: many

CDR3: CASSEGPRLGRIYNEQFF
DNA: TGTGCCAGCAGCGAAGGCCCCAGGTTGGGACGAATTTACAATGAGCAGTTCTTC
D: .
J: TRBJ2-1
V: TRBV11-2
size: many

CDR3: CASSELRTVLSGANVLTF
DNA: TGTGCCAGCAGTGAACTCCGGACAGTTTTATCCGGGGCCAACGTCCTGACTTTC
D: .
J: TRBJ2-6
V: TRBV6-1
size: many

CDR3: CATSAASGRTDTQYF
DNA: TGTGCCACCAGTGCGGCTAGCGGGAGAACAGATACGCAGTATTTT
D: TRBD2
J: TRBJ2-3
V: TRBV24-1
size: few

CDR3: CASSPEGPSGGQGVYEQYF
DNA: TGTGCCAGCAGTCCCGAAGGTCCAAGCGGAGGGCAGGGCGTCTACGAGCAGTACTTC
D: .
J: TRBJ2-7
V: TRBV28
size: few

CDR3: CASSYGYRGGTEAFF
DNA: TGTGCCAGCAGTTACGGATACAGGGGCGGCACTGAAGCTTTCTTT
D: TRBD1
J: TRBJ1-1
V: TRBV6-2/TRBV6-3
size: once

CDR3: CSALSLTEYYGYTF
DNA: TGCAGTGCCCTGTCTCTGACGGAGTACTATGGCTACACCTTC
D: .
J: TRBJ1-2
V: TRBV20-1
size: .

CDR3: CASSRKAVGGYTF
DNA: TGTGCCAGCAGCCGGAAAGCTGTAGGGGGCTACACCTTC
D: .
J: TRBJ1-2
V: TRBV5-6
size: .